The rows below give T cell receptor beta chains drawn from one sample of a study of T cell responses to AZD1222 COVID-19 vaccine. The repertoire was sequenced with immunoSEQ multiplex PCR; TCRdb's copy has only in-frame clones and lacks some. The top ten hold under 6.5% of the sample, which has 110,000 to 150,000 clones, roughly 92% seen once. The sequencing here drew on peripheral blood, taken on day 0 of AZD1222 vaccination. The receptor set was obtained from an adult in good health. CDR3s include the opening cysteine and the closing phenylalanine or tryptophan. The D gene is left open where the match is weak. The size entry is marked missing in some rows and otherwise reads once, few, many or a size class.

J gene | D gene | V gene | clone size | CDR3 protein | CDR3 DNA
TRBJ2-1 | TRBD1 | TRBV29-1 | . | CSVPDRGHSNEQFF | TGCAGCGTACCCGACAGGGGGCATAGCAATGAGCAGTTCTTC
TRBJ2-2 | . | TRBV27 | once | CASSLGQGGTGELFF | TGTGCCAGCAGTTTGGGGCAGGGTGGAACCGGGGAGCTGTTTTTT
TRBJ2-3 | . | TRBV15 | . | CATRSITGNTQYF | TGTGCCACCAGGTCGATTACAGGGAATACGCAGTATTTT
TRBJ2-5 | TRBD1 | TRBV7-2 | . | CASSLGDRAPKETQYF | TGTGCCAGCAGCTTAGGGGACAGGGCGCCCAAAGAGACCCAGTACTTC
TRBJ1-1 | TRBD1 | TRBV20-1 | . | CSASPGGWTEAFF | TGCAGTGCTAGTCCAGGGGGATGGACTGAAGCTTTCTTT
TRBJ1-1 | . | TRBV7-9 | . | CASSLRENTEAFF | TGTGCCAGCAGCCTCAGGGAGAACACTGAAGCTTTCTTT
TRBJ1-5 | . | TRBV19 | . | CASIGNRDPNQPQHF | TGTGCCAGTATTGGGAACCGGGACCCAAATCAGCCCCAGCATTTT
TRBJ1-1 | . | TRBV4-2 | . | CASSLGQGHTEAFF | TGTGCCAGCAGCCTGGGGCAGGGTCACACTGAAGCTTTCTTT
TRBJ1-3 | . | TRBV5-3 | . | CARSLVEQGLLRTIYF | TGTGCCAGAAGCTTGGTCGAACAGGGTCTTCTTCGGACCATATATTTT
TRBJ1-1 | . | TRBV19 | few | CASRVRASDTEAFF | TGTGCCAGTAGAGTCAGGGCCTCCGACACTGAAGCTTTCTTT
TRBJ1-1 | . | TRBV20-1 | . | CSASLFSGSEAFF | TGCAGTGCTAGTCTGTTTTCCGGAAGTGAAGCTTTCTTT
TRBJ2-5 | TRBD1 | TRBV18 | . | CASSPQETGGGETQYF | TGTGCCAGCTCACCACAAGAGACAGGGGGCGGAGAGACCCAGTACTTC
TRBJ2-1 | . | TRBV27 | . | CASSRSRPSSYNEQFF | TGTGCCAGCAGTAGATCTAGGCCCAGCTCCTACAATGAGCAGTTCTTC
TRBJ2-3 | TRBD2 | TRBV11-1 | . | CASSLELAGGTDTQYF | TGTGCCAGCAGCTTAGAACTAGCGGGAGGAACAGATACGCAGTATTTT
TRBJ1-6 | . | TRBV2 | . | CASSEDGFNSPLHF | TGTGCCAGCAGTGAGGACGGCTTCAATTCACCCCTCCACTTT
TRBJ1-1 | TRBD1 | TRBV6-5 | . | CAFSTGGSNTEAFF | TGTGCCTTCTCGACAGGGGGATCGAACACTGAAGCTTTCTTT
TRBJ1-1 | TRBD1 | TRBV7-3 | . | CASSPTTGRNTEAFF | TGTGCCAGCAGCCCAACGACAGGGAGGAACACTGAAGCTTTCTTT
TRBJ2-7 | TRBD2 | TRBV4-1 | . | CASSLGLAGYEQYF | TGCGCCAGCAGCTTGGGACTAGCGGGCTACGAGCAGTACTTC
TRBJ2-3 | . | TRBV14 | once | CASSWGHATDTQYF | TGTGCCAGCAGTTGGGGACATGCCACAGATACGCAGTATTTT
TRBJ1-3 | . | TRBV30 | . | CAWSLKISLSGNTIYF | TGTGCCTGGAGCCTTAAAATAAGCCTTTCTGGAAACACCATATATTTT
TRBJ2-1 | . | TRBV6-5 | . | CASRGGGSYNEQFF | TGTGCCAGCAGAGGAGGGGGTTCCTACAATGAGCAGTTCTTC
TRBJ1-2 | . | TRBV7-8 | . | CASSKATGGYGYTF | TGTGCCAGCAGCAAAGCGACAGGAGGATATGGCTACACCTTC
TRBJ2-3 | . | TRBV7-8 | . | CASSLDLGGSSTDTQYF | TGTGCCAGCAGCTTGGACCTTGGGGGGTCTAGCACAGATACGCAGTATTTT
TRBJ1-6 | TRBD1 | TRBV14 | . | CASRAGTANNSPLHF | TGTGCCAGCAGAGCCGGGACAGCCAATAATTCACCCCTCCACTTT
TRBJ2-3 | . | TRBV28 | . | CASSSLDGVGDTQYF | TGTGCCAGCAGCTCACTAGACGGGGTAGGGGATACGCAGTATTTT
TRBJ1-2 | . | TRBV19 | . | CASREGDYGYTF | TGTGCCAGCCGAGAGGGGGACTATGGCTACACCTTC
TRBJ2-1 | . | TRBV10-3 | . | CAISEGQGGYNEQFF | TGTGCCATCAGTGAGGGACAGGGAGGGTACAATGAGCAGTTCTTC
TRBJ2-1 | TRBD2 | TRBV7-2 | . | CASSPPGERGYNEQFF | TGTGCCAGCAGCCCCCCGGGCGAGCGGGGTTACAATGAGCAGTTCTTC
TRBJ2-1 | . | TRBV11-2 | . | CASSLTRLLLYNEQFF | TGTGCCAGCAGCTTAACCCGGCTGCTCCTTTACAATGAGCAGTTCTTC
TRBJ1-1 | TRBD1 | TRBV5-4 | . | CASSQQGARTEAFF | TGTGCCAGCAGCCAACAGGGGGCGCGGACTGAAGCTTTCTTT
TRBJ1-3 | TRBD1 | TRBV11-2 | . | CASSFRLTGEASGNTIYF | TGTGCCAGCAGCTTTAGACTTACAGGGGAGGCAAGTGGAAACACCATATATTTT
TRBJ1-5 | . | TRBV6-1 | . | CASSETYRGPQHF | TGTGCCAGCAGTGAAACCTATCGTGGGCCCCAGCATTTT
TRBJ1-3 | . | TRBV9 | . | CASSVGVGQGYTIYF | TGTGCCAGCAGCGTAGGTGTTGGGCAGGGGTACACCATATATTTT
TRBJ2-5 | . | TRBV6-5 | . | CASSPGPLQETQYF | TGTGCCAGCAGTCCAGGACCCCTTCAAGAGACCCAGTACTTC
TRBJ1-5 | . | TRBV25-1 | . | CASSDGRSNQPQHF | TGTGCCAGCAGTGACGGCAGGAGCAATCAGCCCCAGCATTTT
TRBJ2-3 | TRBD2 | TRBV30 | . | CAWRVSGRAVDTQYF | TGTGCCTGGAGGGTTAGCGGGAGGGCCGTAGATACGCAGTATTTT
TRBJ1-3 | TRBD1 | TRBV11-2 | . | CASSAQGEGGNTIYF | TGTGCCAGCAGCGCACAGGGGGAAGGTGGAAACACCATATATTTT
TRBJ1-1 | . | TRBV12-3/TRBV12-4 | . | CASSRGTPPEAFF | TGTGCCAGCAGTCGCGGGACACCTCCTGAAGCTTTCTTT
TRBJ2-7 | . | TRBV11-2 | . | CASSLEGGIGYEQYF | TGTGCCAGCAGCTTAGAGGGCGGAATCGGGTACGAGCAGTACTTC
TRBJ1-2 | . | TRBV21-1 | . | CASSKGPGRASYGYTF | TGTGCCAGCAGCAAAGGTCCAGGGCGAGCTAGCTATGGCTACACCTTC
TRBJ2-5 | . | TRBV5-4 | . | CASSLAERETQYF | TGTGCCAGCAGCTTGGCCGAAAGGGAGACCCAGTACTTC
TRBJ2-1 | . | TRBV3-1/TRBV3-2 | once | CASSQGRSSYNEQFF | TGTGCCAGCAGCCAGGGCCGTAGCTCCTACAATGAGCAGTTCTTC
TRBJ2-3 | . | TRBV18 | once | CASSPPGGTDTQYF | TGTGCCAGCTCACCACCGGGAGGCACAGATACGCAGTATTTT
TRBJ2-7 | . | TRBV29-1 | . | CSVEDHRGTYEQYF | TGCAGCGTTGAAGATCACCGGGGGACCTACGAGCAGTACTTC
TRBJ2-2 | . | TRBV5-1 | . | CATSDGQVYNTGELFF | TGCGCCACCTCCGACGGGCAGGTATACAACACCGGGGAGCTGTTTTTT
TRBJ1-4 | . | TRBV12-2 | . | CASRLGTGTTNEKLFF | TGTGCAAGTCGCTTAGGGACGGGGACTACTAATGAAAAACTGTTTTTT
TRBJ1-1 | . | TRBV7-8 | . | CASSQLRNTEAFF | TGTGCCAGCAGCCAACTTAGAAACACTGAAGCTTTCTTT
TRBJ2-7 | TRBD1 | TRBV4-1 | . | CASSQPGQGTYEQYF | TGCGCCAGCAGCCAACCGGGACAGGGAACCTACGAGCAGTACTTC